One and the same sample provided the 28 T cell receptor beta chains below, sequenced in a study of CDR3 diversity in severe acne. One entry per CDR3 protein, called by TCRdb with MiXCR from the PCR reads. The repertoire consists of tens of thousands of distinct CDR3 sequences, with around 53% occurring once and the leading ten covering roughly an eighth. Material: blood. These TCRs come from a male donor in good health, without acne.

In its sample, this clonotype was seen a few times. The gene calls are TRBV20-1 and TRBJ2-7; D uncertain. Per the germline V gene, CDR1 is DFQATT and CDR2 is SNEGSKA (reference sequence). Trimming cost V 5 bases and J 0 bases, with 14 bases left between them. CDR3 length: 14 residues. CDR3 amino acids: CSAYDGRSSYEQYF. The DNA for the CDR3 is TGCAGTGCTTACGACGGAAGGAGCTCCTACGAGCAGTACTTC.

CDR3 sequence: CASSKTAASANQPQHF. The CDR3 DNA is TGTGCCAGCAGTAAAACAGCGGCATCGGCAAATCAGCCCCAGCATTTT. The chain employs TRBV25-1 and TRBJ1-5; D unclear. V gave up 5 bases and J gave up 4 bases, with 18 bases separating them. The CDR3 is made up of 16 amino acids. The germline CDR1 and CDR2 sequences are MGHDK and SYGVNS.

This chain links TRBV19 with TRBJ2-2, with 11 bases fitting TRBD2. The CDR3 is 15 residues long. The ends lost 6 bases at V and 7 bases at J; junction bases unmatched: 7. Germline CDR1 is LNHDA and CDR2 is SQIVND (reference sequence). Written as DNA, the CDR3 is TGTGCCAGTAGCCAACTAGCGGGAGCAGGCGGGGAGCTGTTTTTT. The encoded protein is CASSQLAGAGGELFF.

This clonotype was recorded many times. J is TRBJ2-1 and V is TRBV20-1; 10 bases are shared with TRBD2. The trim removed 3 bases at V and 6 bases at J, leaving 5 bases unmatched. CDR1 and CDR2 (germline): DFQATT, SNEGSKA (reference sequence). There are 14 residues in the CDR3. The CDR3 loop is CSARRAGGSNEQFF. Written as DNA, the CDR3 is TGCAGTGCTAGGCGAGCGGGAGGGAGCAATGAGCAGTTCTTC.

To note about this clonotype: An end of the junction differs from the germline gene, which may be a read error. V gene TRBV9 combines with J gene TRBJ1-2; D uncertain. This CDR3 has 15 residues. CDR1 and CDR2 (germline): SGDLS, YYNGEE. CDR3 in amino acids: CASSVAPSPGAGYAF. DNA of the CDR3: TGTGCCAGCAGCGTAGCTCCCAGTCCAGGCGCCGGCTACGCCTTC. The full variable domain, rest sourced from reference TRBV9 and TRBJ1-2, is DSGVTQTPKHLITATGQRVTLRCSPRSGDLSVYWYQQSLDQGLQFLIQYYNGEERAKGNILERFSAQQFPDLHSELNLSSLELGDSALYFCASSVAPSPGAGYAFGSGTRLTVV.

The chain joins TRBV20-1 to TRBJ2-7; 8 nucleotides align to TRBD1. CDR1 and CDR2 (germline): DFQATT, SNEGSKA (reference sequence). The CDR3 spans 13 residues. J lost 2 bases, V lost 6 bases, and 6 bases had no gene match. DNA for the CDR3: TGCAGTGCAGCGACAGGGGTCACCTACGAGCAGTACTTC. It translates to CSAATGVTYEQYF.

This clonotype was found many times. The rearrangement joins TRBV2 to TRBJ2-7; 7 bases line up with TRBD1. Trimming took 10 bases from V and 2 from J; bases not matched to a gene: 11. The CDR3 runs 14 residues. CDR1 SNHLY and CDR2 FYNNEI come from the germline V gene. CDR3 loop: CAILDRVDPYEQYF. The CDR3 bases are TGTGCCATATTAGACAGGGTGGATCCCTACGAGCAGTACTTC.

This clonotype was counted only a few times. This clone may be a read error of a much larger clone one base away. Without the conserved terminal phenylalanine or tryptophan, this CDR3 likely stems from a read error. V is TRBV4-1 and J is TRBJ1-2; D not resolved. Trimming took 1 base from V and 4 from J, leaving 7 bases between them. The CDR3 contains 13 residues. The germline V gene has CDR1 MGHRA and CDR2 YSYEKL. The CDR3 sequence is CASSQAHGYGYTL. Here the CDR3 DNA reads TGCGCCAGCAGCCAAGCCCATGGCTATGGCTACACCCTC.

This clonotype rates as medium-sized (0.01 to 0.1%). The genes are TRBV20-1 and TRBJ2-3; D uncertain. V lost 2 bases, J lost 5 bases, and 11 bases lay in between. The CDR3 covers 13 residues. Germline values: CDR1 DFQATT, CDR2 SNEGSKA (reference sequence). The CDR3 DNA reads TGCAGTGCTAGAACCTTAGGACGAGATACGCAGTATTTT. Its protein is CSARTLGRDTQYF.

This clonotype has a handful of counts. This chain connects TRBV7-2 to TRBJ2-3; 7 nucleotides align to TRBD1. CDR1 is SGHTA, CDR2 FQGNSA, per germline. CDR3 size: 16 residues. Trimming at V came to 5 bases and at J to 0 bases, leaving 8 bases not matched to a gene. The CDR3 spells CASSAQGTASTDTQYF. Written as DNA, the CDR3 is TGTGCCAGCAGCGCCCAAGGGACAGCTAGCACAGATACGCAGTATTTT.

This clonotype appeared many times. The chain has TRBV20-1 and TRBJ1-2, with 7 positions matching TRBD1. Unmatched junction bases numbered 3, after V lost 2 bases and J lost 9 bases. This CDR3 is 11 amino acids long. Germline CDR1 and CDR2: DFQATT and SNEGSKA (reference sequence). CDR3 DNA sequence: TGCAGTGCTAGAACAGGGGAGAGCTACACCTTC. It specifies CSARTGESYTF.

In this sample, this clonotype turned up many times. The chain combines TRBV7-6 with TRBJ2-7; no definite D call. The germline V gene has CDR1 SGHVS and CDR2 FNYEAQ. There are 10 residues in the CDR3. The V end lost 6 bases, the J end lost 6 bases, and 6 bases lay between the germline ends. CDR3 residues: CASRGTEQYF. In nucleotides, the CDR3 is TGTGCCAGCAGGGGAACCGAGCAGTACTTC.

This clonotype has only one observation. The CDR3 loop is CASSRTREFGANVLTF. The CDR3, as DNA: TGTGCCAGCTCTCGGACGCGGGAGTTTGGGGCCAACGTCCTGACTTTC. This chain uses TRBV18 with TRBJ2-6, with 7 bases aligning to TRBD2. V was pared by 6 bases and J by 3 bases, with 8 bases of the junction left unmatched. The CDR3 length is 16 residues. From germline, CDR1 is KGHSH and CDR2 LQKENI.

This clonotype was recorded many times. V usage is TRBV19 and J usage is TRBJ2-3; perhaps TRBD2 as D (5 bases). The CDR3 is made up of 14 amino acids. Germline CDR1 is LNHDA and CDR2 is SQIVND (reference sequence). Trimming left V 3 bases short and J 7 bases short, with 14 bases between. The chain's CDR3 is CASSIQESGNTQYF. The CDR3 DNA sequence: TGTGCCAGTAGTATCCAGGAGTCGGGGAATACGCAGTATTTT.

This clonotype was seen ten or more times. The V call is TRBV30, the J call TRBJ1-1; no clear D gene. The germline V gene has CDR1 GTSNPN and CDR2 SVGIG (reference sequence). This CDR3 is built from 11 residues. Trimming cost V 1 base and J 5 bases, with 5 bases left between them. CDR3 in amino acids: CAWSGVTEAFF. CDR3 sequence (DNA): TGTGCCTGGAGTGGTGTGACTGAAGCTTTCTTT.

The chain links TRBV20-1 to TRBJ2-1, with 12 bases that match TRBD2. The CDR3 has 15 amino acids. Germline CDR1 reads DFQATT; CDR2 reads SNEGSKA (reference sequence). With V trimmed by 5 bases and J by 6 bases, 8 bases remained unmatched. CDR3 DNA sequence: TGCAGTGCTTCAGAGACTAGCGGGAGAGGCAATGAGCAGTTCTTC. This codes for CSASETSGRGNEQFF.

The sample holds a few counts of this clonotype. The chain carries TRBV19 and TRBJ1-1, with D hard to call. This CDR3 spans 17 amino acids. CDR1 is LNHDA and CDR2 is SQIVND in the germline V gene (reference sequence). V dropped 3 bases and J dropped 1 base, with 18 bases sitting between them. The CDR3 DNA reads TGTGCCAGTAGTATGGGTTTCGTTTTGAGGCGGAACACTGAAGCTTTCTTT. Amino acid sequence: CASSMGFVLRRNTEAFF.

This chain links TRBV15 with TRBJ2-3; D is perhaps TRBD1 or TRBD2 (6 bases each). CDR3 length: 16 amino acids. V was trimmed by 5 bases and J by 2 bases, leaving 17 bases between them. Germline V CDR1 and CDR2: LNHNV, YYDKDF (reference sequence). The DNA of the CDR3 is TGTGCCACCAGCTCTTCACATGGGGGGCCCACAGATACGCAGTATTTT. Residues: CATSSSHGGPTDTQYF.

The genes are TRBV7-2 and TRBJ1-2; 7 bases map to TRBD1. Germline V lookup: CDR1 SGHTA, CDR2 FQGNSA. The ends lost 6 bases at V and 3 bases at J; junction bases unmatched: 10. The CDR3 is made up of 15 amino acids. The CDR3 DNA reads TGTGCCAGCAGGGGGGGCGACAGGGCGGACTATGGCTACACCTTC. Its protein product is CASRGGDRADYGYTF.

Worth noting for this clonotype: Lacking the conserved final phenylalanine or tryptophan, this CDR3 likely reflects a read error. Because the CDR3's place on the DNA is in doubt, the DNA is left out and the CDR3 is given as listed by TCRdb. The chain couples TRBV6-5 to TRBJ1-2; the table's D call of TRBD1 was not tested on the DNA. The CDR3 numbers 8 amino acids, ends counted. CDR1 is MNHEY, CDR2 SVGAGI, per germline. CDR3 amino acids: CASIRGAG.

The V gene is TRBV12-3 or TRBV12-4, the J gene TRBJ1-4; D remains ambiguous. Trimming removed 1 base at V and 3 bases at J, with 9 bases between. The CDR3 consists of 15 residues. Written as DNA, the CDR3 is TGTGCCAGCAGTTTAGGGGGAAGCCCTAATGAAAAACTGTTTTTT. Translating it yields CASSLGGSPNEKLFF.

This clonotype was observed a few times. The chain joins TRBV7-8 to TRBJ2-5; D is undetermined. The CDR3 length is 15 residues. Germline CDR1 SGHVS, CDR2 FQNEAQ. Deletions cut 4 bases from V and 5 bases from J, with 17 bases between. As DNA, the CDR3 is TGTGCCAGCAGCTCGTCACCCCCGCGGAGCGAGACCCAGTACTTC. Its translation is CASSSSPPRSETQYF.

This clonotype was found many times. The CDR3 DNA is TGCAGCGCCCGGGGGGGGTATACCGGGGAGCTGTTTTTT. It translates to CSARGGYTGELFF. The J gene is TRBJ2-2, the V gene TRBV29-1, with TRBD2 matching over 8 bases. CDR1 and CDR2 from the germline V gene are SQVTM and ANQGSEA. The CDR3 has 13 residues. V shed 7 bases, J shed 5 bases, and the junction held 6 bases outside the gene matches.

The rearrangement uses TRBV12-3 or TRBV12-4 and TRBJ2-5; 7 positions agree with TRBD1. The CDR3 consists of 18 residues. V shed 7 bases, J shed 5 bases, and the junction held 22 bases outside the gene matches. CDR3 sequence reads: CASTSNRGTNTGEETQYF. The CDR3 DNA is TGTGCCAGCACCTCAAACAGGGGCACGAACACCGGGGAGGAGACCCAGTACTTC.

Worth noting for this clonotype: Likely a read error: the CDR3 ends without its conserved phenylalanine or tryptophan. The V gene is TRBV7-9, the J gene TRBJ1-4, with D tentatively TRBD1 (5 bases). The germline V gene encodes CDR1 SEHNR and CDR2 FQNEAQ (reference sequence). This CDR3 has 13 residues. The CDR3 DNA reads as TGTGCCAGCGGCTTACGAGGGGTTGAAAAACTGTTTCTT. It is translated as CASGLRGVEKLFL.

A note on this clonotype: Because the CDR3's place on the DNA is in doubt, the DNA is left out and the CDR3 is given as listed by TCRdb. The chain has TRBV5-1 and TRBJ2-1; the DNA was not used to check the table's D call, TRBD2. The V gene's germline CDR1 is SGHRS and CDR2 YFSETQ. Inclusive of both ends, the CDR3 amounts to 21 amino acids. The CDR3: CASSFYICSALHAGSYNEQFF.

In its sample, this clonotype is medium-sized. V is TRBV5-1 and J is TRBJ1-6; TRBD1 matches at 7 bases. V was clipped by 6 bases and J by 5 bases; unmatched bases: 8. Per germline, CDR1 SGHRS and CDR2 YFSETQ. The CDR3 length is 15 residues. The CDR3 nucleotides read TGCGCCAGCAACTCCATGACAGGGAATAATTCACCCCTCCACTTT. Protein product: CASNSMTGNNSPLHF.

J is TRBJ2-5 and V is TRBV7-9; weak D call: TRBD1 (8 bases). The V end was cut by 4 bases, the J end by 5 bases, with 20 bases between. This CDR3 comprises 16 residues. Germline V CDR1 and CDR2: SEHNR, FQNEAQ (reference sequence). CDR3 DNA sequence: TGTGCCAGCAGCTGGGACCGTGACAGGGGAGGGGAGACCCAGTACTTC. Translating it yields CASSWDRDRGGETQYF. Looking up the rest from reference TRBV7-9 and TRBJ2-5 gives the full variable domain: DTGVSQNPRHKITKRGQNVTFRCDPISEHNRLYWYRQTLGQGPEFLTYFQNEAQLEKSRLLSDRFSAERPKGSFSTLEIQRTEQGDSAMYLCASSWDRDRGGETQYFGPGTRLLVL.